The 11 T cell receptor beta chains reported below all come from one sample, sequenced in a study of patients and donors after allogeneic stem cell transplantation. MiXCR, applied by TCRdb to the RT-PCR reads, yields one record per CDR3 protein. The sample yields fewer than 500,000 distinct CDR3 sequences, 16% seen once. Material: blood, either unsorted or a sorted T cell fraction (not recorded which). The receptors derive from a human donor who was either an allogeneic HSCT recipient or a stem cell or donor lymphocyte infusion donor (not recorded which). It is not recorded whose cells these are; they may come from a transplant donor.

The chain combines TRBV20-1 with TRBJ2-1; 9 bases line up with TRBD1. CDR1 is DFQATT, CDR2 SNEGSKA, per germline (reference sequence). With 6 bases clipped from V and 10 bases from J, the junction kept 19 bases outside the gene matches. The CDR3 extends over 16 amino acids. The CDR3 bases are TGCAGTGCGCGGAGGCCTACCCCGGGACAGGGTTGGGAGCAGTTCTTC. Protein sequence: CSARRPTPGQGWEQFF.

In its sample, this clonotype was seen a few times. This chain uses TRBV19 with TRBJ1-1; D is possibly TRBD1 (5 bases). V lost 5 bases, J lost 4 bases, and 11 bases lay in between. The CDR3 has 13 amino acids. CDR1 LNHDA and CDR2 SQIVND come from the germline V gene (reference sequence). The CDR3 DNA reads TGTGCCAGTAGTGTGGGACCTGTCACTGAAGCTTTCTTT. Amino acids: CASSVGPVTEAFF.

This clonotype has only a few counts. The chain uses TRBV11-2 and TRBJ2-1; D uncertain. The CDR3 runs to 13 residues. Germline V CDR1 and CDR2: SGHAT, FQNNGV. V was shortened by 5 bases and J by 8 bases, with 13 bases between the two germline ends. The DNA for the CDR3 is TGTGCCAGCAGCCAGTCGTACGGCGATGAGCAGTTCTTC. Translated: CASSQSYGDEQFF.

This chain links TRBV3-1 with TRBJ2-1, with TRBD1 matching over 7 bases. Trimming at V came to 0 bases and at J to 11 bases, leaving 7 bases not matched to a gene. Germline CDR1 is LGHDT and CDR2 is YNNKEL (reference sequence). The CDR3 sequence is 14 residues long. DNA for the CDR3: TGTGCCAGCAGCCAAGATCTAACGACAGGGAAGCAGTTCTTC. Its translation: CASSQDLTTGKQFF.

CDR3 sequence (DNA): TGTGCCAGCAGCTGTAAAGGCAGGTGGAGGAACACTGAAGCTTTCTTT. It specifies CASSCKGRWRNTEAFF. The chain couples TRBV7-8 to TRBJ1-1; D gene uncertain. Deletions cut 4 bases from V and 1 base from J, with 16 bases between. The CDR3 totals 16 residues. From germline, CDR1 is SGHVS and CDR2 FQNEAQ.

V and J are TRBV5-6 and TRBJ2-7, with D unresolved. V was cut by 0 bases and J by 2 bases, with 9 bases left in between. The CDR3 loop spans 14 amino acids. Germline V gene sequence: CDR1 SGHDT, CDR2 YYEEEE. CDR3 nucleotide sequence: TGTGCCAGCAGCTTGGGCGGCAGAACCTACGAGCAGTACTTC. Translation: CASSLGGRTYEQYF. Full variable domain (rest looked up from reference TRBV5-6 and TRBJ2-7): DAGVTQSPTHLIKTRGQQVTLRCSPKSGHDTVSWYQQALGQGPQFIFQYYEEEERQRGNFPDRFSGHQFPNYSSELNVNALLLGDSALYLCASSLGGRTYEQYFGPGTRLTVT.

This clonotype was observed many times. The chain couples TRBV5-1 to TRBJ2-7; possibly TRBD2 for D (6 bases). Trimming took 3 bases from V and 2 from J, leaving 15 bases between them. CDR1 is SGHRS, CDR2 YFSETQ, per germline. The length of the CDR3 is 15 residues. The CDR3 DNA is TGCGCCAGCAGCTCGACGAAGCGGGCTCCCTACGAGCAGTACTTC. Protein: CASSSTKRAPYEQYF.

V is TRBV5-5 and J is TRBJ2-7; 7 bases match TRBD1. The CDR3 totals 14 residues. J was trimmed by 2 bases and V by 7 bases; bases with no gene match: 9. Germline V gives CDR1 SGHKS, CDR2 YYEKEE (reference sequence). CDR3 nucleotides: TGTGCCAGCCTGGGGCCGGGACAGCCCTACGAGCAGTACTTC. This sequence encodes CASLGPGQPYEQYF.

This chain uses TRBV7-2 with TRBJ2-1; unclear D gene. Germline V lookup: CDR1 SGHTA, CDR2 FQGNSA. The CDR3 has 16 amino acids. Between the trimmed V and J ends, which lost 1 base and 6 bases, there was a span of 16 bases. DNA for the CDR3: TGTGCCAGCAGCTTAGATGGACCCCCGGTCGGCAATGAGCAGTTCTTC. This codes for CASSLDGPPVGNEQFF.

The genes are TRBV19 and TRBJ2-3, with D possibly matching TRBD2 (6 bases). The CDR3 contains 14 residues. CDR1 is LNHDA and CDR2 is SQIVND in the germline V gene (reference sequence). Trimming removed 4 bases from V and 5 bases from J, with 13 bases in between. CDR3 amino acids: CASSSGIGGDTQYF. In nucleotides, the CDR3 is TGTGCCAGTAGTAGCGGGATAGGAGGAGATACGCAGTATTTT.

The chain employs TRBV9 and TRBJ2-3; 7 bases match TRBD2. With 0 bases clipped from V and 4 bases from J, the junction kept 8 bases outside the gene matches. CDR1 SGDLS and CDR2 YYNGEE come from the germline V gene. This CDR3 comprises 16 residues. In DNA form, the CDR3 reads TGTGCCAGCAGCGTAGTGGCTGCGGGAGTTGCAGATACGCAGTATTTT. Protein: CASSVVAAGVADTQYF.